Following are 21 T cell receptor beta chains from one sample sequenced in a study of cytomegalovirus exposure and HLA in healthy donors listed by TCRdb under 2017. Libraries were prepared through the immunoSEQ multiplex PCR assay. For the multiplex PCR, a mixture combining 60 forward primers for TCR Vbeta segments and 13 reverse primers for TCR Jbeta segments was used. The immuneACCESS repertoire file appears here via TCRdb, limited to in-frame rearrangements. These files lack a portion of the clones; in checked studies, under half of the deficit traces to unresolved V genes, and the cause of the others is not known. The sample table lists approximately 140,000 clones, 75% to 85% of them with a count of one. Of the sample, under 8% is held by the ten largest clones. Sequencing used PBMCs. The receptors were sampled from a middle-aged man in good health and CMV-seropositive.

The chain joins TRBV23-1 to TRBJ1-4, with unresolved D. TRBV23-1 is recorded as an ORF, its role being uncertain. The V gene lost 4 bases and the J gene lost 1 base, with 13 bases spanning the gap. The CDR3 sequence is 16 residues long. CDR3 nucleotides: TGCGCCAGCAGTCGCGGAGCGGCCAGAACTAATGAAAAACTGTTTTTT. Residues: CASSRGAARTNEKLFF.

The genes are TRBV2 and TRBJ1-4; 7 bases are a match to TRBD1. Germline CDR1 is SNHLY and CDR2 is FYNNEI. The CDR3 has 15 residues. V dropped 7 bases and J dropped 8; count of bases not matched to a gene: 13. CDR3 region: CASTSDRKGWEKLFF. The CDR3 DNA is TGTGCCAGCACTTCGGACAGGAAGGGTTGGGAAAAACTGTTTTTT. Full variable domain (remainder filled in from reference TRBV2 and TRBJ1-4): EPEVTQTPSHQVTQMGQEVILRCVPISNHLYFYWYRQILGQKVEFLVSFYNNEISEKSEIFDDQFSVERPDGSNFTLKIRSTKLEDSAMYFCASTSDRKGWEKLFFGSGTQLSVL.

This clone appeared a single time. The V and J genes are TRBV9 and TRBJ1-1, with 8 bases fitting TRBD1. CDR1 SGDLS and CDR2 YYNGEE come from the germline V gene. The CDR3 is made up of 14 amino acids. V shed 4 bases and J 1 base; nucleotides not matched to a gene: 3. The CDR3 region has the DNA TGTGCCAGCAGCTTCGGACAGGGGAACACTGAAGCTTTCTTT. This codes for CASSFGQGNTEAFF.

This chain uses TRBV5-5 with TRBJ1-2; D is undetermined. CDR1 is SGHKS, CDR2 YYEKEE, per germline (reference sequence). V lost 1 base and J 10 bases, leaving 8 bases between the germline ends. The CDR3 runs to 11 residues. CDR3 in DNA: TGTGCCAGCAGCTTGATTACTACCTACACCTTC. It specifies CASSLITTYTF. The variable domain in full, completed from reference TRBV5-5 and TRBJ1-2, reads DAGVTQSPTHLIKTRGQQVTLRCSPISGHKSVSWYQQVLGQGPQFIFQYYEKEERGRGNFPDRFSARQFPNYSSELNVNALLLGDSALYLCASSLITTYTFGSGTRLTVV.

The CDR3 loop is CASSQQGNTEAFF. CDR3 in DNA: TGTGCCAGCAGCCAACAGGGAAACACTGAAGCTTTCTTT. The chain is built from TRBV11-2 and TRBJ1-1, with D possibly TRBD1 on 6 matching bases. The V gene lost 5 bases and the J gene lost 2 bases, with 9 bases spanning the gap. The CDR3 is made up of 13 amino acids. Per germline, CDR1 SGHAT and CDR2 FQNNGV. The full variable domain, completed using reference TRBV11-2 and TRBJ1-1, is EAGVAQSPRYKIIEKRQSVAFWCNPISGHATLYWYQQILGQGPKLLIQFQNNGVVDDSQLPKDRFSAERLKGVDSTLKIQPAKLEDSAVYLCASSQQGNTEAFFGQGTRLTVV.

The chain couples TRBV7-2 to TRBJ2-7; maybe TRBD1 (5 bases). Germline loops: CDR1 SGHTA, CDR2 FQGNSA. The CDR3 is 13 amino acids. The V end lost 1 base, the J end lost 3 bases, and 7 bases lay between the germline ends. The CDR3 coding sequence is TGTGCCAGCAGCTTAGGGACAAACTACGAGCAGTACTTC. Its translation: CASSLGTNYEQYF.

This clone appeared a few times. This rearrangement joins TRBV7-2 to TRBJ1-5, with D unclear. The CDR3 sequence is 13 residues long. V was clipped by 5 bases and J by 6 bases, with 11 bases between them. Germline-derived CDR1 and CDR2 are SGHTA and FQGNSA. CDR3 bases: TGTGCCAGCAGCCCAGCGGTAGCTCAGCCCCAGCATTTT. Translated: CASSPAVAQPQHF. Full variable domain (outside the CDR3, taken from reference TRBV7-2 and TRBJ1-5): GAGVSQSPSNKVTEKGKDVELRCDPISGHTALYWYRQSLGQGLEFLIYFQGNSAPDKSGLPSDRFSAERTGGSVSTLTIQRTQQEDSAVYLCASSPAVAQPQHFGDGTRLSIL.

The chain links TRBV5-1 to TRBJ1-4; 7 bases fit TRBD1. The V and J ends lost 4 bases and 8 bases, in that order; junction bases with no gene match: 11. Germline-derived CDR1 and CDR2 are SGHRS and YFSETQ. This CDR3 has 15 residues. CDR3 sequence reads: CASSAQGTDGEKLFF. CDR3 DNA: TGCGCCAGCAGCGCCCAGGGGACAGACGGAGAAAAACTGTTTTTT.

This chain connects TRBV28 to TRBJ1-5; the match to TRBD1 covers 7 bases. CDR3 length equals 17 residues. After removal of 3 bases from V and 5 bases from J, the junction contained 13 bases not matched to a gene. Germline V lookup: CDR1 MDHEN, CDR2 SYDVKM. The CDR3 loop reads CASSFSQGVQVYQPQHF. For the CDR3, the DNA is TGTGCCAGCAGTTTTTCGCAGGGGGTCCAGGTCTATCAGCCCCAGCATTTT.

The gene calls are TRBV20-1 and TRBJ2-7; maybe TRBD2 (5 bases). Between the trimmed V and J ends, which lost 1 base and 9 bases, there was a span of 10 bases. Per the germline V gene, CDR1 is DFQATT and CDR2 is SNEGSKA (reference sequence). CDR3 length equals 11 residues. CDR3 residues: CSARGSGWQYF. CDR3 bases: TGCAGTGCTAGAGGGTCGGGGTGGCAGTACTTC.

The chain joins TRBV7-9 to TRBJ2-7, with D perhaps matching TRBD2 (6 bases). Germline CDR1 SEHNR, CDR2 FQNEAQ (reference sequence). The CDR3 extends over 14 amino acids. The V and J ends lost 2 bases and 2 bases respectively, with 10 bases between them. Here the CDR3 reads CASSLFGGTYEQYF. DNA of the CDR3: TGTGCCAGCAGCTTATTCGGGGGTACCTACGAGCAGTACTTC.

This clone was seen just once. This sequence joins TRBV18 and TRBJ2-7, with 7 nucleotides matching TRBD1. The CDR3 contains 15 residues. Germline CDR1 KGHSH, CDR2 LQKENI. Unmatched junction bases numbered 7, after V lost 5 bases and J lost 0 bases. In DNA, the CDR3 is TGTGCCAGCTCAATCACACAGGGGACCTCCTACGAGCAGTACTTC. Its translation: CASSITQGTSYEQYF. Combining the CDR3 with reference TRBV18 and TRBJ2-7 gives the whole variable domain NAGVMQNPRHLVRRRGQEARLRCSPMKGHSHVYWYRQLPEEGLKFMVYLQKENIIDESGMPKERFSAEFPKEGPSILRIQQVVRGDSAAYFCASSITQGTSYEQYFGPGTRLTVT.

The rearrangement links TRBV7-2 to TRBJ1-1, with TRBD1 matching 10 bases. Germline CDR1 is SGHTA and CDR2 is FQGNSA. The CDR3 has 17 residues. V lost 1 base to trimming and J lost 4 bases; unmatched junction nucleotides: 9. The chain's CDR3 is CASSLGGRDRGFTEAFF. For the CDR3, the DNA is TGTGCCAGCAGCTTAGGGGGTAGGGACAGGGGTTTCACTGAAGCTTTCTTT.

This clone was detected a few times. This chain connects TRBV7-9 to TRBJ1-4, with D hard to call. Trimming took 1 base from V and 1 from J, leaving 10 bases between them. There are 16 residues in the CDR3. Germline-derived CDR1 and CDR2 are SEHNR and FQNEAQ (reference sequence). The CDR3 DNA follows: TGTGCCAGCAGCTTAGGCTCCGGTCGAACTAATGAAAAACTGTTTTTT. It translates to CASSLGSGRTNEKLFF.

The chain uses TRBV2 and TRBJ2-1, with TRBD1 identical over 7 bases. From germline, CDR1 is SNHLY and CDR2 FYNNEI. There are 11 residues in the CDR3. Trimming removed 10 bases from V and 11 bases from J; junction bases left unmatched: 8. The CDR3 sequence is CATQNRGQQFF. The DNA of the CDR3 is TGTGCCACCCAAAACAGGGGACAGCAGTTCTTC. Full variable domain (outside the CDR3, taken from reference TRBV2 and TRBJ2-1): EPEVTQTPSHQVTQMGQEVILRCVPISNHLYFYWYRQILGQKVEFLVSFYNNEISEKSEIFDDQFSVERPDGSNFTLKIRSTKLEDSAMYFCATQNRGQQFFGPGTRLTVL.

The DNA of the CDR3 is TGTGCCTGGGCAGGGGGTGCCTACAATGAGCAGTTCTTC. Protein: CAWAGGAYNEQFF. The rearrangement links TRBV30 to TRBJ2-1; 7 positions agree with TRBD1. The junction had 3 bases not matched to a gene; V was cut back by 5 bases and J by 2 bases. The germline V gene has CDR1 GTSNPN and CDR2 SVGIG (reference sequence). The CDR3 is made up of 13 amino acids.

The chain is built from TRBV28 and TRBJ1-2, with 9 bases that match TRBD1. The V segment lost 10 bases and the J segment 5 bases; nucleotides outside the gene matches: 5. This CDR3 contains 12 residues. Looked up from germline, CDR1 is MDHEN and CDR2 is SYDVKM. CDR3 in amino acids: CATGQGKYGYTF. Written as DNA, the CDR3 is TGTGCCACCGGACAGGGGAAGTATGGCTACACCTTC.

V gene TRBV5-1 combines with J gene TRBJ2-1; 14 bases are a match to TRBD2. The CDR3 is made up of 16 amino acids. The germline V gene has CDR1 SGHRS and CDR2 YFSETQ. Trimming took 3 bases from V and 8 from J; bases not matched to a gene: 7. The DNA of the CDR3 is TGCGCCAGCAGCTCGCTGACTAGCGGGAGGGCCGATGAGCAGTTCTTC. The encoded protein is CASSSLTSGRADEQFF.

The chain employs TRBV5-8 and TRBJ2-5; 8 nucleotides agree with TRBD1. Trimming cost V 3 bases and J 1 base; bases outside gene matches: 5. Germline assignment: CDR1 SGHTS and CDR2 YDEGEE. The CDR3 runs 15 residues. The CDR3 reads CASSSQGALQETQYF. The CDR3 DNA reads TGTGCCAGCAGCTCCCAGGGGGCCCTCCAAGAGACCCAGTACTTC.

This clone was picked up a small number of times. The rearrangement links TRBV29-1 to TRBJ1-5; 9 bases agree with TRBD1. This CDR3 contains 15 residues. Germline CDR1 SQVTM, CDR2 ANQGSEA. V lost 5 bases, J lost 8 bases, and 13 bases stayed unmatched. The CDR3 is CSVLHGTGSSEPQHF. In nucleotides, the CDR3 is TGCAGCGTTCTTCATGGGACAGGGTCGTCTGAGCCCCAGCATTTT.

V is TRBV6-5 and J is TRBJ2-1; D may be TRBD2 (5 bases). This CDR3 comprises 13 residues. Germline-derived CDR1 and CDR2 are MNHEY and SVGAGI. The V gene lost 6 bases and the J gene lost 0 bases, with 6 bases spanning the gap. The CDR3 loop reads CASREDSYNEQFF. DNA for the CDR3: TGTGCCAGCAGGGAGGACTCCTACAATGAGCAGTTCTTC.